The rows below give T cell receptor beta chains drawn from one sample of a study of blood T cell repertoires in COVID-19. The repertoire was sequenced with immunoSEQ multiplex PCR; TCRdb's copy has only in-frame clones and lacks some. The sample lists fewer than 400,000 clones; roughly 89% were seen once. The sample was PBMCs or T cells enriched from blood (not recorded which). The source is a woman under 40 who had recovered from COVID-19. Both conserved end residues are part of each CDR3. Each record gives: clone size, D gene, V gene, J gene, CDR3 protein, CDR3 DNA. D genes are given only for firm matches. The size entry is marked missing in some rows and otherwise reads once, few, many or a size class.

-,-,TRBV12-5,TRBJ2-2,CASGRDTGELFF,TGTGCTAGTGGCCGCGACACCGGGGAGCTGTTTTTT
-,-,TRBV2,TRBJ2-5,CASNRGFQETQYF,TGTGCCAGCAATAGGGGGTTCCAAGAGACCCAGTACTTC
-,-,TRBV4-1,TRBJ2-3,CASSQVLSTDTQYF,TGCGCCAGCAGCCAAGTCCTCAGCACAGATACGCAGTATTTT
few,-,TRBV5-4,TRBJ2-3,CASRGLTDTQYF,TGTGCCAGCAGGGGACTCACAGATACGCAGTATTTT
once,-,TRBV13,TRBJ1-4,CASSRDVGGEKLFF,TGTGCCAGCAGTCGGGACGTGGGAGGAGAAAAACTGTTTTTT
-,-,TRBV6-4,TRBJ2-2,CASSNSGTGELFF,TGTGCCAGCAGCAACTCAGGGACCGGGGAGCTGTTTTTT
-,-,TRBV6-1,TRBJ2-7,CASSDTGAVSYEQYF,TGTGCCAGCAGTGATACAGGAGCAGTCTCTTACGAGCAGTACTTC
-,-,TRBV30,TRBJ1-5,CAWTLGQGNQPQHF,TGTGCCTGGACCCTGGGACAAGGCAATCAGCCCCAGCATTTT
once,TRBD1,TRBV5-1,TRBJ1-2,CASSFGQGAAGGYTF,TGCGCCAGCAGCTTCGGACAGGGGGCTGCAGGTGGCTACACCTTC
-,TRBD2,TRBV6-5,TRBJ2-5,CASRTVAGASSTQYF,TGTGCCAGCAGAACCGTAGCGGGGGCCTCGTCCACCCAGTACTTC
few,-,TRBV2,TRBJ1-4,CASSADRGEKLFF,TGTGCCAGCAGCGCCGACAGAGGTGAAAAACTGTTTTTT
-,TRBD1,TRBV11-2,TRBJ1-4,CASSFLLQGINEKLFF,TGTGCCAGCAGCTTCCTATTACAGGGGATTAATGAAAAACTGTTTTTT
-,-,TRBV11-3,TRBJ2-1,CASSLGRIPEDEQFF,TGTGCCAGCAGCTTAGGGCGGATCCCCGAGGATGAGCAGTTCTTC
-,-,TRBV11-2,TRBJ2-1,CASSPGVLSYNEQFF,TGTGCCAGCAGCCCAGGGGTGCTGAGCTACAATGAGCAGTTCTTC
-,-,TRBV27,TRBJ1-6,CASKAGEGYNSPLHF,TGTGCCAGCAAAGCCGGGGAGGGCTATAATTCACCCCTCCACTTT
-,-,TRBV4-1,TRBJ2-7,CASSQAGTYEQYF,TGCGCCAGCAGCCAAGCCGGTACCTACGAGCAGTACTTC
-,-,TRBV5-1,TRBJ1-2,CASSLVLGYNYGYTF,TGCGCCAGCAGCTTGGTCTTGGGCTATAACTATGGCTACACCTTC